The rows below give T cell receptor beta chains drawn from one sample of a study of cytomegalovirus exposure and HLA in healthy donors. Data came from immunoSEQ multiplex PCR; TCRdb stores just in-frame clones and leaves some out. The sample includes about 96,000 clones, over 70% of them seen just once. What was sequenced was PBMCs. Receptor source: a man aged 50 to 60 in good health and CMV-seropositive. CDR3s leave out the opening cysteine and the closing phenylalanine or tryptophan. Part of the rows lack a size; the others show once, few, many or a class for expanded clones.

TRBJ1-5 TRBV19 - ASSGQYLQPQH
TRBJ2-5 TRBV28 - ASLAGERETQY
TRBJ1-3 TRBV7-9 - ASSWWARGNTIY
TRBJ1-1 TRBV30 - AWSVQANTEAF
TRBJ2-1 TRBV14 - ASSLSGPTNEQF
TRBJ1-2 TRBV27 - ATGRTDRAGGYT
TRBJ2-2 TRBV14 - ASSPGTSGRAGELF
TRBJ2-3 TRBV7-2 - ASSITQQGIGTDTQY
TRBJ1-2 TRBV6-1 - ASRQDLGYGYT
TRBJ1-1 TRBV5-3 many ARSFLTGSDTEAF
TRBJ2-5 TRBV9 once ASSRLAEETQY
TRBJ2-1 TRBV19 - ASSINPDRVGEQF
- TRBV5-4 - ASSLTGTSYEQY
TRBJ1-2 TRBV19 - ASSIGVGVRNYGYT
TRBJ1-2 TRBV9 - ASSRGGGYT
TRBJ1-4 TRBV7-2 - ASRLGQDEKLF
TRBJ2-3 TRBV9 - ASSVVYGEGDTQY
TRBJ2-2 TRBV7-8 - ASSFGLAINTGELF
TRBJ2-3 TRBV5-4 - ASSLDPAGGADTQY
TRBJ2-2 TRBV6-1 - ASSETSGVNTGELF
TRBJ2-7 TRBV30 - AWSVRSRSSYEQY
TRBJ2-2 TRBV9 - ASSYRGLDTGELF
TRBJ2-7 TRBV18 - ASSPPGAPYEQY
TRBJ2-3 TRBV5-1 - ASSSRGGDTDTQY
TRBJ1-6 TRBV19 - ASRSGGTRLNSPLH
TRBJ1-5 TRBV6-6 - ASAGGNQPQN
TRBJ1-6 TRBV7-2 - ASSLGTSSYNSPLN
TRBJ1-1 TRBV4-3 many ASRYNSRQGAEAF
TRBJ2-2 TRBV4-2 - ASSRGLANTGELF
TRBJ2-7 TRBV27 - ASSLDPRAYEQY
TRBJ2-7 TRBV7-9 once ASTTGPSHEQY
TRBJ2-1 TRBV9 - ASSVFQGNEQF
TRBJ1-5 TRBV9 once ASSPGGRSNQPQH
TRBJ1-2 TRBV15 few ATSRDLGGNYGYT
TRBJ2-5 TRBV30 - ASAHTSPQETQY
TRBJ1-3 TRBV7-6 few ASSFLGTDSGNTIY
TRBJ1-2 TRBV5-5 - ASSLSTGVYGYT
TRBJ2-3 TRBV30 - AWSLVASGVGDTQY
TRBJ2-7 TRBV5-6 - ASSFGTVYEQY
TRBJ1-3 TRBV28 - ASSQLTGDPGNTIY
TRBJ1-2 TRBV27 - ASSGVPLYGYT
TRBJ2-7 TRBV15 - ATSRAPREVEQY
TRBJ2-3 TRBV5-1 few ASSLDQGVSTQY
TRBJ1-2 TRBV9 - ASSEGHGPNGYT
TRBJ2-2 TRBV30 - AWRGEGLGPTGELF
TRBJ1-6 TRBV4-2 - ASSQEAGTDNSPLH